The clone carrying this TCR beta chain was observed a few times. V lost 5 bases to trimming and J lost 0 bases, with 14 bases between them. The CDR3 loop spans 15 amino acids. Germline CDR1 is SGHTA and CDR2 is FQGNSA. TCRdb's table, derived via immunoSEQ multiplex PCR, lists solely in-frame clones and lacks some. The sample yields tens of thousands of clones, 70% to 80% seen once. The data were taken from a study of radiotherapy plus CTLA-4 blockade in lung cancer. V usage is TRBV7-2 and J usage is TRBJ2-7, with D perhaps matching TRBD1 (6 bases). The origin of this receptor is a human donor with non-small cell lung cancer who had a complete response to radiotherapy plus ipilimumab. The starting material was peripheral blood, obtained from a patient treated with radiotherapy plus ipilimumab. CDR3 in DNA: TGTGCCAGCAGCGCTAGCTGGGGGCGCTCCTACGAGCAGTACTTC. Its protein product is CASSASWGRSYEQYF.